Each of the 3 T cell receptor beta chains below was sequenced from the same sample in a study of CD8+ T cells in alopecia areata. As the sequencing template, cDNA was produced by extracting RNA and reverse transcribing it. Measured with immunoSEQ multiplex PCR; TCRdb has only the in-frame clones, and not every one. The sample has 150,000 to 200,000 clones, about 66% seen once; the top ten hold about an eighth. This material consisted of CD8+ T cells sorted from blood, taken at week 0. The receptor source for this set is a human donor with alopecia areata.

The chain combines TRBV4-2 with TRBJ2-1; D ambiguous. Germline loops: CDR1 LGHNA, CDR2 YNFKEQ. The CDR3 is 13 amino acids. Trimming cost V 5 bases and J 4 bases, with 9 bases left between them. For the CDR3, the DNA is TGTGCCAGCAGCTACTCGGAATACAATGAGCAGTTCTTC. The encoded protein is CASSYSEYNEQFF.

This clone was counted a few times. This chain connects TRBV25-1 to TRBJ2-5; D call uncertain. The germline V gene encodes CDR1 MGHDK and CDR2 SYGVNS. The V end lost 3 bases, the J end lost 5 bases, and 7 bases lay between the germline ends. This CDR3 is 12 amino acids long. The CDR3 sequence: CASSDLSETQYF. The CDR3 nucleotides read TGTGCCAGCAGTGACTTATCCGAGACCCAGTACTTC.

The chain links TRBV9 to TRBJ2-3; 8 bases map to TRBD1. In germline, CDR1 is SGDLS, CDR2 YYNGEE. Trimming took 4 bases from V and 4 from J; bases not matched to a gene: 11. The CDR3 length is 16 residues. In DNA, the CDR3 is TGTGCCAGCAGCCCCCGGGCAGGGGGCAGGGCAGATACGCAGTATTTT. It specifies CASSPRAGGRADTQYF.